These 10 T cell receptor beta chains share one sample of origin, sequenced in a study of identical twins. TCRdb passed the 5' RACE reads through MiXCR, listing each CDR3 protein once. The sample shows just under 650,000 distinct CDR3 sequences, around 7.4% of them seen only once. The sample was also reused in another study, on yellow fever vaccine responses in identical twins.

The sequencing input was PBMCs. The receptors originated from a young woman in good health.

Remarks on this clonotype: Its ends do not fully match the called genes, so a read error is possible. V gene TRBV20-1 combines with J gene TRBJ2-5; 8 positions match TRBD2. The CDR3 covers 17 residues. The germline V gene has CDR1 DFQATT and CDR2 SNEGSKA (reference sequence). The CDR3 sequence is CCARDYGEAGDQETQYF. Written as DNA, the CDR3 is TGCTGTGCTAGAGACTACGGTGAAGCGGGGGACCAAGAGACCCAGTACTTC.

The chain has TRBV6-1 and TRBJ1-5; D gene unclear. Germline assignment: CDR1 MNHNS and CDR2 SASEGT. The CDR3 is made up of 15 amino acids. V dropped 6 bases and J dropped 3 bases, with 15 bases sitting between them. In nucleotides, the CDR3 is TGTGCCAGCAGCCCCGGGAGGGCCATCAATCAGCCCCAGCATTTT. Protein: CASSPGRAINQPQHF.

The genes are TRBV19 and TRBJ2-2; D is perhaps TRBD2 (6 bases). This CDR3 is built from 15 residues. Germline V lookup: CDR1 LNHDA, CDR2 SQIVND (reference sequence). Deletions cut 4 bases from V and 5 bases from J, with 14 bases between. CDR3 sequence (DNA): TGTGCCAGTAGTAAAACGGGAGAGGGTACCGGGGAGCTGTTTTTT. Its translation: CASSKTGEGTGELFF.

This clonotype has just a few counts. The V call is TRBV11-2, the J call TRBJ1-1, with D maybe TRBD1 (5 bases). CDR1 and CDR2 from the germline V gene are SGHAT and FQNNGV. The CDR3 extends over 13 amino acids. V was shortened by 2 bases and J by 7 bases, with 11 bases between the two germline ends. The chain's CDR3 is CASSLYGQGEAFF. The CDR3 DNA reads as TGTGCCAGCAGCTTATATGGGCAGGGTGAAGCTTTCTTT.

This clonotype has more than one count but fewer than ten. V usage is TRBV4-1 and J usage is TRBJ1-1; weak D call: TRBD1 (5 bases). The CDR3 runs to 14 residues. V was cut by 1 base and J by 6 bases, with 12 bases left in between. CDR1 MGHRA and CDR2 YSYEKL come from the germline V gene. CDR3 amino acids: CASSQVGGRPEAFF. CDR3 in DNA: TGCGCCAGCAGCCAAGTTGGGGGTCGGCCTGAAGCTTTCTTT.

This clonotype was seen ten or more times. This CDR3 reads CASTHRRTPYTDTQYF. The CDR3 coding sequence is TGTGCCAGCACCCACCGAAGAACACCCTACACAGATACGCAGTATTTT. The J gene is TRBJ2-3, the V gene TRBV12-3 or TRBV12-4; D remains ambiguous. Trimming removed 7 bases from V and 2 bases from J, with 19 bases in between. The CDR3 is 16 residues long.

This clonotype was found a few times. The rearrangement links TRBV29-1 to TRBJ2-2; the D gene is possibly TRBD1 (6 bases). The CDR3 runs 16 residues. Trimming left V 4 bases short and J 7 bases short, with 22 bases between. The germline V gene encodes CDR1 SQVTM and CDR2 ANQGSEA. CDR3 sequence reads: CSVGGNRAIGFGELFF. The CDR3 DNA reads TGCAGCGTTGGGGGTAACAGGGCTATAGGTTTCGGGGAGCTGTTTTTT.

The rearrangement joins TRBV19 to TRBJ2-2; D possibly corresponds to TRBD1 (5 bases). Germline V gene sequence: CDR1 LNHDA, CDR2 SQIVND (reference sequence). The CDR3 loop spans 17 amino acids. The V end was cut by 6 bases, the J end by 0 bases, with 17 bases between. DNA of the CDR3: TGTGCCAGTAGCACCGTCAGGGCCCCCTCGAACACCGGGGAGCTGTTTTTT. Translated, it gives CASSTVRAPSNTGELFF.

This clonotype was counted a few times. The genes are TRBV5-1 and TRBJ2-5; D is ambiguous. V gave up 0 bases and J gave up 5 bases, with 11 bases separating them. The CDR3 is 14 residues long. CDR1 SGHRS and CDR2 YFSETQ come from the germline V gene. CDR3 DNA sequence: TGCGCCAGCAGCTTGGCCCCACGTGGGGAGACCCAGTACTTC. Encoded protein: CASSLAPRGETQYF.

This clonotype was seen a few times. The CDR3 spells CASSLAFVRTGYNEQFF. CDR3 sequence (DNA): TGCGCCAGCAGCTTGGCTTTTGTCAGGACTGGCTACAATGAGCAGTTCTTC. This rearrangement joins TRBV5-1 to TRBJ2-1; perhaps TRBD2 as D (5 bases). V lost 0 bases and J 3 bases, leaving 16 bases between the germline ends. Germline assignment: CDR1 SGHRS and CDR2 YFSETQ. The CDR3 has 17 amino acids.